These T cell receptor beta chains were read from a single sample in a study of CD8+CD57+ T cells in acquired aplastic anemia. TCRdb called the reads again in MiXCR, with one record for every CDR3 protein. This table holds 80,000 to 100,000 distinct CDR3 sequences, 55% to 75% found once. The sequenced sample was sorted CD4+, CD8+, or CD8+CD57+ T cells (not recorded which) from PBMCs. The origin of the receptors is a human donor with aplastic anemia. Both conserved end residues are trimmed from each CDR3.

ATSRTGDGYT TRBV15
SARDRHGGTEAF TRBV20-1
ASSVGGGNRQETQY TRBV9
ATLEAYEQY TRBV10-3
ATKPGSGNIQY TRBV15
ASSDSGSSADTQY TRBV5-1
SVNPVEASGIYEQY TRBV20-1
ASRNFMNTEAF TRBV12-3/TRBV12-4
ASSLTGGAGGGNTIY TRBV2
SAGLGGRDQETQY TRBV20-1
SARSDRGATYEQY TRBV20-1
SARRQIPNTGELF TRBV20-1
ASSVDQGLGYEQY TRBV9
ASSEAPGFNIY TRBV2
SPRAERKGTGSPLH TRBV20-1
AISELNQPQH TRBV10-3
ASSLRPFGNTIY TRBV11-2
SASSPLGRTNYGYT TRBV20-1
ASSDRGGWDEQF TRBV10-1
ASRPSRNTEAF TRBV2
ATSRDPHPTETQY TRBV15
ASSPTSSPIPTDTQY TRBV5-1
ASSSHADPQY TRBV19
ASSIGLAGGEQY TRBV7-9
ASSLAQTEYEQY TRBV7-9
SAEVGDYNEQF TRBV20-1
AISAQGGNEQF TRBV10-3
SAREASGRALYNEQF TRBV20-1
ATSRIYSNQPQH TRBV15
ASTLTGDHTEAF TRBV2
APVGQANTGELF TRBV24-1
ASTPAGQGGYT TRBV12-3/TRBV12-4
SARDTSAEGDTQY TRBV20-1
ASSSSRSDTEAF TRBV7-9
SVEDRDNYEQY TRBV29-1
SVEDRRGYEQY TRBV29-1
ASSEAGGPFEQY TRBV10-1
ASIPGQGPYEQY TRBV19
ASSPATDTQY TRBV7-3
SARGTAGIPEQY TRBV20-1
AIGARDDYGYT TRBV10-3
ASSEGPGTEQF TRBV9
ASSLSQAYEQY TRBV7-6